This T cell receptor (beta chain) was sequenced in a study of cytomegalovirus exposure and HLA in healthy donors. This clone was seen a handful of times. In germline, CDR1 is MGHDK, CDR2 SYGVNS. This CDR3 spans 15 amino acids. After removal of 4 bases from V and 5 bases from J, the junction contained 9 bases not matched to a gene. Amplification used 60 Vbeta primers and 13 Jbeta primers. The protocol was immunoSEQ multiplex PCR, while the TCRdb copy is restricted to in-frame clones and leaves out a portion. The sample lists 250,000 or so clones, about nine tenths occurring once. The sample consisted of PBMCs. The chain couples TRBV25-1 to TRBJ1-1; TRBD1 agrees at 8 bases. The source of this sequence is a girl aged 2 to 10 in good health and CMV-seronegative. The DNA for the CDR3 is TGTGCCAGCAGTGCCCTGACAGGGGTTAGTACTGAAGCTTTCTTT. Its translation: CASSALTGVSTEAFF.